This T cell receptor beta chain was profiled in a study of cytomegalovirus exposure and HLA in healthy donors. Findings of the study overall: The authors excluded some V segments, including TRBV6-2 and TRBV6-3, as indistinguishable. CMV antigen specificity was confirmed in vitro for a few CMV-associated chains.

V was clipped by 2 bases and J by 2 bases, with 9 bases between them. The CDR3 has 14 amino acids. Per the germline V gene, CDR1 is MDHEN and CDR2 is SYDVKM. 60 Vbeta and 13 Jbeta primers were used in PCR. As processed by the authors: Later, some 75 million unique TCR beta chains were counted in an analysis, and roughly 11 million of them were shared. This table comes from immunoSEQ multiplex PCR, and its TCRdb copy is limited to in-frame clones, with some not included. That table gives V, J and clone size, and the DNA gave D and trimming. The table lists roughly 140,000 clones, around 75% of them singletons. Details on this clone: As yet, its antigen is unknown.

Sequencing was carried out using PBMCs. The gene calls are TRBV28 and TRBJ2-5; D is unclear. The TCR sequence derives from a human donor in good health. CDR3 protein: CASSLPTLQETQYF. CDR3 bases: TGTGCCAGCAGTTTACCAACTCTTCAAGAGACCCAGTACTTC.